The entry below gives a single T cell receptor (beta chain) sequence along with its context. What antigen it recognizes has not been identified. Base qualities are not at hand, and no much larger clone is one base apart. These data come from a study of blood T cell repertoires in COVID-19 (TCRdb year 2020). For context, the study as a whole: The collaborator samples originated in the United States, Italy and Spain and spanned the acute and convalescent phases of COVID-19. The sample metadata nearly always contained a de-identified subject ID, COVID-19 status, age in years and sex. Deeply sampled blood TCRbeta repertoires from subjects exposed to, actively infected with, or recovered from COVID-19 were included in the dataset. Where HLA class I and class II types were available, the types were taken from metadata supplied by the sample provider, not from assay-based typing. The samples were drawn from the first 160 participants of the ongoing ImmuneRACE study and from over 950 subjects provided by 6 global collaborators. The repertoires were released in a freely available public database meant as a resource for research on the immune response to SARS-CoV-2. The material from the prospective study consisted of cDNA or gDNA derived from T cells, B-cell-depleted T cells, or PBMCs. The study at large found these results: Clinical and demographic metadata were provided uncurated, with the amount varying by source and participant.

The CDR3 runs 15 amino acids, cysteine and phenylalanine included. Left in the record is the CDR3 DNA by itself, 45 bases read in frame from the first base. The germline V gene gives CDR1 as SGHVS and CDR2 as FQNEAQ. Trimming at the junction amounts to 7 bases on V and 3 bases on J, and the germline ends lie 16 bases apart. Enrolling through a virtual design, the prospective study's participants ranged in age from roughly 18 to 95 years and lived across 24 United States geographic areas. In the prospective study, participants were assigned to cohorts based on the clinical history participants reported in a screening survey and a study questionnaire. Each participant in the prospective study had whole blood, serum and a nasopharyngeal or oropharyngeal swab collected by mobile phlebotomists. Over a 2-month period, participants in the prospective study had the option of providing additional blood draws and questionnaires. Prospective study blood samples were shipped either frozen or at room temperature before DNA extraction.

TCRbeta CDR3 regions were amplified from genomic DNA by means of the immunoSEQ Assay, a bias-controlled multiplex PCR. In the authors' own workflow: Within the assay, amplification of reference gene primers was used to estimate how many nucleated cells each sample contained. Sequence reads were collapsed and filtered to measure the absolute abundance of every unique TCRbeta CDR3 rearrangement. For each sample, productive Simpson clonality was calculated as the square root of Simpson's diversity index across productive rearrangements. TCRdb re-hosts the immuneACCESS table, in-frame sequences only. Its copies lack some clones; in the studies checked, an unresolved V gene accounts for under half of them, and the cause for the rest is not known. That table furnishes V, J and clone size, whereas the DNA furnished D and trimming. The table for this sample lists 150,000 to 200,000 clones; roughly three quarters of them were counted only once. Jointly, the top ten make up about 15% of the sample.

The sample comprised PBMCs or T cells enriched from blood (not recorded which). The chain was built from TRBV7-8 and TRBJ1-5; no D segment can be confidently identified. The clonotype was recovered from a woman between 45 and 60 years old with acute COVID-19. This receptor has the CDR3 CASTPGRLLNQPQHF. The DNA sequence is as follows: TGTGCCAGCACCCCGGGGAGGTTGCTCAATCAGCCCCAGCATTTT.